The source of this T cell receptor (beta chain) is a study of blood T cell repertoires in COVID-19. Those enrolled in Seattle joined during active infection and were followed longitudinally afterward. Trimming took 2 bases from V and 1 from J; bases not matched to a gene: 3. Germline CDR1 SGHNT, CDR2 YYREEE (reference sequence). The CDR3 spans 15 residues. As handled by the study authors: Amplification of reference gene primers was used by the study to estimate nucleated cell counts. Sequencing used immunoSEQ multiplex PCR; TCRdb keeps in-frame clones, though not all of them. V, J and clone size derive from that table, while D and trimming were established from the DNA sequence. The repertoire has approximately 300,000 clones, 85% to 90% of them found once; the top ten carry under 1.1%.

This clonotype was sampled from a woman aged 40-49 years with COVID-19, enrolled during active disease. The chain links TRBV5-4 to TRBJ2-1; TRBD2 matches at 7 bases. The sequenced material came from peripheral blood. CDR3 sequence (DNA): TGTGCCAGCAGCTTTGGGGGGGTTTCCTACAATGAGCAGTTCTTC. This encodes CASSFGGVSYNEQFF. Full variable domain (remainder filled in from reference TRBV5-4 and TRBJ2-1): ETGVTQSPTHLIKTRGQQVTLRCSSQSGHNTVSWYQQALGQGPQFIFQYYREEENGRGNFPPRFSGLQFPNYSSELNVNALELDDSALYLCASSFGGVSYNEQFFGPGTRLTVL.